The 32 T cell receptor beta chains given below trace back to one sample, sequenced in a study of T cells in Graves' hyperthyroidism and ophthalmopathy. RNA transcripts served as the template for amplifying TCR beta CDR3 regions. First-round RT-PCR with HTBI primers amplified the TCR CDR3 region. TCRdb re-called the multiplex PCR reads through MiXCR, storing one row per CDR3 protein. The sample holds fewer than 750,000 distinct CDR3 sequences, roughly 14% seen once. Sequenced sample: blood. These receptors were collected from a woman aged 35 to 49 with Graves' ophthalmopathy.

The CDR3 DNA is TGTGCCAGCAGCTCCGCCCCCGGCTTCCAAGAGACCCAGTACTTC. Protein sequence: CASSSAPGFQETQYF. The chain joins TRBV7-2 to TRBJ2-5, with D unclear. The ends were cut back, 4 bases at V and 1 base at J, with 13 bases in the middle. Germline loops: CDR1 SGHTA, CDR2 FQGNSA. The CDR3 has 15 amino acids. The whole variable domain, filled in from reference TRBV7-2 and TRBJ2-5, reads GAGVSQSPSNKVTEKGKDVELRCDPISGHTALYWYRQSLGQGLEFLIYFQGNSAPDKSGLPSDRFSAERTGGSVSTLTIQRTQQEDSAVYLCASSSAPGFQETQYFGPGTRLLVL.

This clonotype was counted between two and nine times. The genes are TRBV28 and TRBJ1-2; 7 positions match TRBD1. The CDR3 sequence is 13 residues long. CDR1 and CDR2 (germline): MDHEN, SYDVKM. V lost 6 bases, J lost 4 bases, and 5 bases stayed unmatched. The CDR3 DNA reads TGTGCCAGCAGATACAGGGGTGCCTATGGCTACACCTTC. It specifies CASRYRGAYGYTF.

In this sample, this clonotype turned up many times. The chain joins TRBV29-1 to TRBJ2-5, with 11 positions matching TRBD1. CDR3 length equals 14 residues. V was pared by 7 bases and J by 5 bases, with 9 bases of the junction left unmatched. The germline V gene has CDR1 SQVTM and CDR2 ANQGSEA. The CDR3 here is CSGSPGTGGETQYF. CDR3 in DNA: TGCAGCGGAAGTCCCGGGACAGGGGGGGAGACCCAGTACTTC. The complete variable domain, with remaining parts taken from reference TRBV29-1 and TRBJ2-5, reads SAVISQKPSRDICQRGTSLTIQCQVDSQVTMMFWYRQQPGQSLTLIATANQGSEATYESGFVIDKFPISRPNLTFSTLTVSNMSPEDSSIYLCSGSPGTGGETQYFGPGTRLLVL.

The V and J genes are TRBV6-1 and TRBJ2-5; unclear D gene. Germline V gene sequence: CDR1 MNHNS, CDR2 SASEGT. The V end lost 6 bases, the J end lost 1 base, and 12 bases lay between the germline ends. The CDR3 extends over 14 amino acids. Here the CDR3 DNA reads TGTGCCAGCAGGAGCAATCAGCCCCAAGAGACCCAGTACTTC. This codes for CASRSNQPQETQYF.

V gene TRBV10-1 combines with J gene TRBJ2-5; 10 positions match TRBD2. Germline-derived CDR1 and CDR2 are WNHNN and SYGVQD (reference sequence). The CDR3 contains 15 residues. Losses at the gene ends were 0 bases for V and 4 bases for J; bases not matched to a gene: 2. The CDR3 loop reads CASSESVAGGETQYF. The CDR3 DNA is TGCGCCAGCAGTGAGTCTGTAGCGGGAGGAGAGACCCAGTACTTC.

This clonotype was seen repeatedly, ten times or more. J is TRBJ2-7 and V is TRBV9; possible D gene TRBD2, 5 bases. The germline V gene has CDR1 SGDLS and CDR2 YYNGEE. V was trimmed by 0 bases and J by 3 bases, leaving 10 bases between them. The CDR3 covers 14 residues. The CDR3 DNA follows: TGTGCCAGCAGCGTAGTTCCGGGGAGCTACGAGCAGTACTTC. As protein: CASSVVPGSYEQYF.

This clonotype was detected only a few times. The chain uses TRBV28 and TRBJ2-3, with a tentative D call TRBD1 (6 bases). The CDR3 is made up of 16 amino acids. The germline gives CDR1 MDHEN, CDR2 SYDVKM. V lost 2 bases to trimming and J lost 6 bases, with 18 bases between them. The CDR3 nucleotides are TGTGCCAGCAGTTTAGTAGGGGGAGTATTTGCGGATACGCAGTATTTT. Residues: CASSLVGGVFADTQYF.

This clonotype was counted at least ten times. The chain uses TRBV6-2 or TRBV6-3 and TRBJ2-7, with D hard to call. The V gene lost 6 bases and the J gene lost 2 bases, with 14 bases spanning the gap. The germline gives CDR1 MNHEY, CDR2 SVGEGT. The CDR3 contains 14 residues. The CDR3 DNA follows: TGTGCCAGCAGCCCACCGTTGAACACCTACGAGCAGTACTTC. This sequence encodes CASSPPLNTYEQYF.

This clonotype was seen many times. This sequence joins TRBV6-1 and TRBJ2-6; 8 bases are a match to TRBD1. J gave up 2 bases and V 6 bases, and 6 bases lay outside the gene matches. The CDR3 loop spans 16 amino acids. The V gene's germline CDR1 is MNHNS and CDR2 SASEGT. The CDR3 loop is CASSHQGATGANVLTF. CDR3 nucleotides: TGTGCCAGCAGCCATCAGGGGGCGACTGGGGCCAACGTCCTGACTTTC.

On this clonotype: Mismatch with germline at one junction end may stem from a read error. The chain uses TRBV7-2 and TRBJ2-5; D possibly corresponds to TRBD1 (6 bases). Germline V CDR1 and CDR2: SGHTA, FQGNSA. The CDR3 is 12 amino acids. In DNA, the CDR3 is TGTGCCAACAGCTTCACAGGGGAGACCCAGTACTTC. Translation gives CANSFTGETQYF.

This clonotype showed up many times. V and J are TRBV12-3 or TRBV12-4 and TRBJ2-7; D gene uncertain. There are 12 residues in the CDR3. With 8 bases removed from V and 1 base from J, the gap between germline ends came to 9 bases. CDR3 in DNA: TGTGCCAGCCGCGCAGCTTCCTACGAGCAGTACTTC. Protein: CASRAASYEQYF.

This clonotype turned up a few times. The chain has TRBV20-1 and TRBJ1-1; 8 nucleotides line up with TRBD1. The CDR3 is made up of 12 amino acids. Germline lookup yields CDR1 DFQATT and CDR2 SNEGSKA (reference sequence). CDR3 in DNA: TGCGGTTGCACAGGGGGGCCGAGTGAAGCTTTCTTT. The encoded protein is CGCTGGPSEAFF.

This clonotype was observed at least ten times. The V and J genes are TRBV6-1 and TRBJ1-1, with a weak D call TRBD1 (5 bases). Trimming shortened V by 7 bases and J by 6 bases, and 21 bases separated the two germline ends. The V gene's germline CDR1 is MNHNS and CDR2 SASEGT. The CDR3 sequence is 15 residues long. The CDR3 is CASTPAVPRGAEAFF. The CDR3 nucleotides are TGTGCCAGCACCCCCGCGGTACCTCGAGGGGCTGAAGCTTTCTTT.

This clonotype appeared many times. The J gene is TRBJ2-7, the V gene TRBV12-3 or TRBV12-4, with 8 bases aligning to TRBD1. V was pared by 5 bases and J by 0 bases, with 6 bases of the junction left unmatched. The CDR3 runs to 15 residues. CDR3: CASSPRQGISYEQYF. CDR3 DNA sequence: TGTGCCAGCAGTCCCAGACAGGGGATCTCCTACGAGCAGTACTTC.

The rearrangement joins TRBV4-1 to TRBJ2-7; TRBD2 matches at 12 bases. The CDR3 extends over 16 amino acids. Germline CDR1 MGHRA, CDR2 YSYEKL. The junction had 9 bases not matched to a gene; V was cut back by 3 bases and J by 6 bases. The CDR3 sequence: CASSHLRTSGTPEQYF. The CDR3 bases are TGCGCCAGCAGCCATCTTAGGACTAGCGGGACCCCCGAGCAGTACTTC.

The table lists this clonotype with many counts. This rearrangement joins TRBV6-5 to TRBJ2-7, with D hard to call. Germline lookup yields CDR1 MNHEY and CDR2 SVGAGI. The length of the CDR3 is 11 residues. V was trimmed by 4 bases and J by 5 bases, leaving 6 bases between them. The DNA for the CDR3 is TGTGCCAGCAGTTCTGGGAACGAGCAGTACTTC. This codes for CASSSGNEQYF.

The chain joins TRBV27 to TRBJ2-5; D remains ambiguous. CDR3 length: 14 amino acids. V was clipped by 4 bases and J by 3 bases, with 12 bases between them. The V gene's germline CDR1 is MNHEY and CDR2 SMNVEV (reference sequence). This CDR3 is CASSSQGLEETQYF. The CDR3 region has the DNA TGTGCCAGCAGTTCCCAAGGGCTAGAAGAGACCCAGTACTTC.

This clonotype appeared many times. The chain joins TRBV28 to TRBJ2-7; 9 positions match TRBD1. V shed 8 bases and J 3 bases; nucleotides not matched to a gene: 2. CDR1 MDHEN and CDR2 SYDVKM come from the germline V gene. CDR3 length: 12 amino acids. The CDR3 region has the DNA TGTGCCAGCTCGGGACAGGGCTACGAGCAGTACTTC. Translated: CASSGQGYEQYF. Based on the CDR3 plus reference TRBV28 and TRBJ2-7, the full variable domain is DVKVTQSSRYLVKRTGEKVFLECVQDMDHENMFWYRQDPGLGLRLIYFSYDVKMKEKGDIPEGYSVSREKKERFSLILESASTNQTSMYLCASSGQGYEQYFGPGTRLTVT.

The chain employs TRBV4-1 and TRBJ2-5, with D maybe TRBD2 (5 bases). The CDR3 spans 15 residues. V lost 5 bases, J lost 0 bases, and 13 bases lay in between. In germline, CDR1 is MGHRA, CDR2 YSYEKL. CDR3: CASSFPGTHQETQYF. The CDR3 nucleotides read TGCGCCAGCAGCTTTCCGGGAACACACCAAGAGACCCAGTACTTC.

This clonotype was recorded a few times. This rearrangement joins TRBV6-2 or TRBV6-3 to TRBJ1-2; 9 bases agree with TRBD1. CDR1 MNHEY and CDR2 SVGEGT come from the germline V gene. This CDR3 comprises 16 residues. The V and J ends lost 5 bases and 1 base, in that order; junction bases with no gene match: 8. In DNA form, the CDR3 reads TGTGCCAGCAGTCCTCCGGGACAGGGATTTAACTATGGCTACACCTTC. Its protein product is CASSPPGQGFNYGYTF.

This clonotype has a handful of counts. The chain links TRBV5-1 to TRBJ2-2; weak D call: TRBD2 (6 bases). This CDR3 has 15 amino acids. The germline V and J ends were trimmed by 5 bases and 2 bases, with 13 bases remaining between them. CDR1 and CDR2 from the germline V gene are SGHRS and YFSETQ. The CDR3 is CASRGLISNTGELFF. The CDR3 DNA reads TGCGCCAGCAGGGGACTCATATCTAACACCGGGGAGCTGTTTTTT. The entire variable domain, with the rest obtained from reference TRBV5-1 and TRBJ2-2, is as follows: KAGVTQTPRYLIKTRGQQVTLSCSPISGHRSVSWYQQTPGQGLQFLFEYFSETQRNKGNFPGRFSGRQFSNSRSEMNVSTLELGDSALYLCASRGLISNTGELFFGEGSRLTVL.

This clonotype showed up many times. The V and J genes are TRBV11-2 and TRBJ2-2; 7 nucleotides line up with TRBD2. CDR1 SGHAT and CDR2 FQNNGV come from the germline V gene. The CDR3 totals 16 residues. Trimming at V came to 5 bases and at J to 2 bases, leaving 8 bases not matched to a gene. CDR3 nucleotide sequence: TGTGCCAGCAGCCCATGGGGGGGAGCCAACACCGGGGAGCTGTTTTTT. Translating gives CASSPWGGANTGELFF.

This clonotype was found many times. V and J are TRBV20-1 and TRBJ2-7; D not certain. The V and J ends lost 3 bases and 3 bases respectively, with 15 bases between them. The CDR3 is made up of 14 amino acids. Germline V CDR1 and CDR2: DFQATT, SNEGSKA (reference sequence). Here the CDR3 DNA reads TGCAGTGCTAGGACCAGCGAACTACTCTACGAGCAGTACTTC. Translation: CSARTSELLYEQYF.

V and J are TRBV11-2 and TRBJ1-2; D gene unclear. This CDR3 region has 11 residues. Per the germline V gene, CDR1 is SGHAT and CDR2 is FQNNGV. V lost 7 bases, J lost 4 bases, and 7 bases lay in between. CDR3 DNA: TGTGCCAGCACTGTCACCTATGGCTACACCTTC. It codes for CASTVTYGYTF.

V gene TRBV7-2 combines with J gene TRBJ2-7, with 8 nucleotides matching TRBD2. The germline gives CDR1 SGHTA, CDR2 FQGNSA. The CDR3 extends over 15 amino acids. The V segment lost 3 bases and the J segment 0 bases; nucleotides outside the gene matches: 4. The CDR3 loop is CASSFVAGTSYEQYF. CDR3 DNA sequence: TGTGCCAGCAGCTTTGTAGCGGGGACCTCCTACGAGCAGTACTTC.

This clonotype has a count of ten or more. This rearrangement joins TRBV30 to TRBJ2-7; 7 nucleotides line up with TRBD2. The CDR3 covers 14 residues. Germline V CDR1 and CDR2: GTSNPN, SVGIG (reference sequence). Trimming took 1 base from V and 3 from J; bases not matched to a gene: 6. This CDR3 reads CAWSGTKRGYEQYF. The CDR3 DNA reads TGTGCCTGGAGTGGGACAAAGCGGGGCTACGAGCAGTACTTC.

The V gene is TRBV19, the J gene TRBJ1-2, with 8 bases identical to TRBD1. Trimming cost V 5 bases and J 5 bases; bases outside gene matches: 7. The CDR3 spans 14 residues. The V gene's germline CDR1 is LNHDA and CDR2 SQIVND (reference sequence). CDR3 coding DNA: TGTGCCAGTAGTTTCCCGGGACAGGATTATGGCTACACCTTC. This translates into CASSFPGQDYGYTF. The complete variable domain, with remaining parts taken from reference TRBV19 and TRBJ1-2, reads DGGITQSPKYLFRKEGQNVTLSCEQNLNHDAMYWYRQDPGQGLRLIYYSQIVNDFQKGDIAEGYSVSREKKESFPLTVTSAQKNPTAFYLCASSFPGQDYGYTFGSGTRLTVV.

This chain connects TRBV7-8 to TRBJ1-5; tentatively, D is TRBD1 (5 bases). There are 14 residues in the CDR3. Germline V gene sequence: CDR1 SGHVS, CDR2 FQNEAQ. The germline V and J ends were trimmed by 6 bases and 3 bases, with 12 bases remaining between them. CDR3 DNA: TGTGCCAGCAGTGGGGAGGGACTCAATCAGCCCCAGCATTTT. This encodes CASSGEGLNQPQHF.

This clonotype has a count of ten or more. This chain's CDR3 is CAISESGDGYTF. The DNA for the CDR3 is TGTGCCATCAGTGAGTCGGGGGATGGCTACACCTTC. The chain joins TRBV10-3 to TRBJ1-2; a possible D gene is TRBD1 (5 bases). CDR1 ENHRY and CDR2 SYGVKD come from the germline V gene. There are 12 residues in the CDR3. Deletions cut 0 bases from V and 6 bases from J, with 5 bases between.

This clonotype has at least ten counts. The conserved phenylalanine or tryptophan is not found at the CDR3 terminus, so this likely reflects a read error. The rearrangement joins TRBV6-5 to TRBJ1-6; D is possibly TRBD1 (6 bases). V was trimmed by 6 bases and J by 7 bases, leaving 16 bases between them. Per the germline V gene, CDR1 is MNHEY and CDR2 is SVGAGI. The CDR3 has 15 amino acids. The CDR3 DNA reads TGTGCCAGCAGCATTACTCCGGGACACAATTCACCCCTCCACCTT. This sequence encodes CASSITPGHNSPLHL.

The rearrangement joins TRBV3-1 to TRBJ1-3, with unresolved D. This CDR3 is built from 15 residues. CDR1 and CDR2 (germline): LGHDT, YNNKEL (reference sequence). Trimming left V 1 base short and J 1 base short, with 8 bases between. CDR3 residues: CASSQVSGSGNTIYF. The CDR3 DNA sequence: TGTGCCAGCAGCCAAGTTTCTGGGTCTGGAAACACCATATATTTT.

The CDR3 nucleotides are TGCGCCAGCAGCTTGGGGGTGTCTCAGAACACTGAAGCTTTCTTT. Translating gives CASSLGVSQNTEAFF. J is TRBJ1-1 and V is TRBV5-1, with D uncertain. Germline assignment: CDR1 SGHRS and CDR2 YFSETQ. This CDR3 has 15 residues. V dropped 0 bases and J dropped 1 base, with 10 bases sitting between them.